A single sample gave rise to the 14 T cell receptor beta chains below, sequenced in a study of response to subunit inactivated influenza vaccine. From the RT-PCR reads, TCRdb called clonotypes with MiXCR, one entry per CDR3 protein. In the table there are roughly 650,000 distinct CDR3 sequences, 13% to 15% of which are singletons. The sample here was PBMCs from blood, taken 14 to 15 days before vaccination. The receptor source for this set is a man aged 45-60 years who received an inactivated influenza vaccine.

The rearrangement joins TRBV11-3 to TRBJ2-3; 12 nucleotides align to TRBD2. The ends lost 5 bases at V and 6 bases at J; junction bases unmatched: 6. CDR1 is SGHNT and CDR2 is YENEEA in the germline V gene. The length of the CDR3 is 15 residues. CDR3 residues: CASSAWTSGEDTQYF. The DNA of the CDR3 is TGTGCCAGCAGCGCGTGGACTAGCGGGGAGGATACGCAGTATTTT.

This clonotype was counted at least ten times. This rearrangement joins TRBV12-3 or TRBV12-4 to TRBJ2-2; no firm D call. V dropped 4 bases and J dropped 6 bases, with 18 bases sitting between them. The CDR3 contains 16 residues. The CDR3 reads CASSSLAAVGSGELFF. In DNA, the CDR3 is TGTGCCAGCAGTTCCTTGGCGGCAGTAGGTTCCGGGGAGCTGTTTTTT.

This clonotype was detected only a few times. With a much larger clone just one base away, this may be a read error. This chain uses TRBV7-9 with TRBJ2-7; 9 bases are a match to TRBD1. Germline V gives CDR1 SEHNR, CDR2 FQNEAQ (reference sequence). The CDR3 runs 15 residues. Germline trimming cut 4 bases from V and 0 bases from J; bases unmatched to any gene: 4. The DNA for the CDR3 is TGTGCCAGCAGCTCCGGGACAGGGATCTCCTACGAGCAGTACTTC. It encodes CASSSGTGISYEQYF.

The chain recombines TRBV6-1 with TRBJ2-1, with 7 bases identical to TRBD2. The CDR3 runs 15 residues. The V gene's germline CDR1 is MNHNS and CDR2 SASEGT. V lost 8 bases and J lost 0; bases outside the gene matches: 7. CDR3 DNA: TGTGCCAGCTTCAGCGGCGGGAGCTCCTACAATGAGCAGTTCTTC. Translation gives CASFSGGSSYNEQFF.

There are a few counts of this clonotype. This chain uses TRBV20-1 with TRBJ2-5; D unclear. The germline CDR1 and CDR2 sequences are DFQATT and SNEGSKA (reference sequence). The V and J ends lost 3 bases and 1 base respectively, with 15 bases between them. The CDR3 sequence is 15 residues long. CDR3 coding DNA: TGCAGTGCTAGTTCGAATTCGGGCCTCCAAGAGACCCAGTACTTC. Amino acid sequence: CSASSNSGLQETQYF.

This clonotype came up a few times. The chain couples TRBV28 to TRBJ2-7, with TRBD2 matching 8 bases. Per the germline V gene, CDR1 is MDHEN and CDR2 is SYDVKM. Trimming removed 5 bases from V and 3 bases from J; junction bases left unmatched: 9. The CDR3 runs 15 residues. The CDR3 coding sequence is TGTGCCAGCAGTCCGCTAGCGGGCCTTGACTACGAGCAGTACTTC. It encodes CASSPLAGLDYEQYF.

This clonotype was seen many times. The rearrangement uses TRBV10-3 and TRBJ2-2, with D maybe TRBD1 (6 bases). CDR1 is ENHRY and CDR2 is SYGVKD in the germline V gene. The CDR3 runs 15 residues. Trimming pared 2 bases from V and 6 bases from J, leaving 13 bases between. The CDR3 loop is CAISELDSGPGELFF. CDR3 nucleotides: TGTGCCATCAGTGAGCTGGACAGTGGTCCCGGGGAGCTGTTTTTT.

The V call is TRBV7-9, the J call TRBJ2-2; TRBD2 might be the D (6 bases). Germline assignment: CDR1 SEHNR and CDR2 FQNEAQ (reference sequence). This CDR3 is 15 amino acids long. Trimming pared 0 bases from V and 6 bases from J, leaving 11 bases between. The chain's CDR3 is CASSLARGGAGELFF. The DNA of the CDR3 is TGTGCCAGCAGCTTAGCGCGTGGAGGGGCCGGGGAGCTGTTTTTT.

This clonotype showed up many times. The chain uses TRBV5-1 and TRBJ2-1, with 11 positions matching TRBD2. The CDR3 loop spans 12 amino acids. Germline V lookup: CDR1 SGHRS, CDR2 YFSETQ. V shed 3 bases and J 16 bases; nucleotides not matched to a gene: 6. The CDR3: CASSSRLAGIFF. Written as DNA, the CDR3 is TGCGCCAGCAGCTCCCGACTAGCGGGGATTTTCTTC.

Points on this clonotype: As the CDR3 is not closed by the conserved phenylalanine or tryptophan, this likely results from a read error. The CDR3 DNA sequence: TGTGCCAGCAGACAAAACAAAGAGACCCAGTACCTC. Encoded protein: CASRQNKETQYL. V and J are TRBV7-9 and TRBJ2-5; D remains ambiguous. The CDR3 runs to 12 residues. From germline, CDR1 is SEHNR and CDR2 FQNEAQ (reference sequence). V dropped 6 bases and J dropped 3 bases, with 8 bases sitting between them.

The sample holds a few counts of this clonotype. The V call is TRBV29-1, the J call TRBJ1-1; D is undetermined. Germline values: CDR1 SQVTM, CDR2 ANQGSEA. The CDR3 consists of 11 residues. Trimming took 3 bases from V and 7 from J, leaving 9 bases between them. This chain's CDR3 is CSVESIDEAFF. DNA for the CDR3: TGCAGCGTTGAGAGCATAGATGAAGCTTTCTTT.

This CDR3 reads CSADSGRQDTQYF. The CDR3 DNA follows: TGCAGTGCTGATAGCGGGAGACAAGATACGCAGTATTTT. This chain uses TRBV20-1 with TRBJ2-3; 9 bases match TRBD2. Germline CDR1 is DFQATT and CDR2 is SNEGSKA (reference sequence). This CDR3 has 13 residues. With V trimmed by 5 bases and J by 5 bases, 5 bases remained unmatched.

In its sample, this clonotype was seen a few times. The V call is TRBV2, the J call TRBJ1-2; no reliable D call. Germline V gene lookup returns CDR1 SNHLY and CDR2 FYNNEI. The V end was cut by 0 bases, the J end by 2 bases, with 13 bases between. This CDR3 is built from 16 residues. CDR3 region: CASSEAGRARNYGYTF. The CDR3 DNA reads TGTGCCAGCAGTGAAGCGGGTCGGGCGCGGAACTATGGCTACACCTTC.

This clonotype was found a few times. The chain has TRBV20-1 and TRBJ2-1, with 10 positions matching TRBD2. CDR1 is DFQATT and CDR2 is SNEGSKA in the germline V gene (reference sequence). Germline trimming cut 3 bases from V and 8 bases from J; bases unmatched to any gene: 7. The CDR3 has 14 amino acids. CDR3 loop: CSASPSGSLYEQFF. CDR3 bases: TGCAGTGCTAGTCCTAGCGGGAGTTTATATGAGCAGTTCTTC.